Following are 28 T cell receptor beta chains from one sample sequenced in a study of blood T cell repertoires in COVID-19. Measured with immunoSEQ multiplex PCR; TCRdb has only the in-frame clones, and not every one. Of some 190,000 clones listed, over 75% are singletons. Sequenced sample: peripheral blood. These receptor sequences come from a woman between 45 and 60 years old with acute or convalescent COVID-19.

This chain joins TRBV6-5 and TRBJ1-4; 7 nucleotides agree with TRBD1. The CDR3 extends over 15 amino acids. Germline assignment: CDR1 MNHEY and CDR2 SVGAGI. Trimming cost V 6 bases and J 7 bases; bases outside gene matches: 11. The CDR3 DNA sequence: TGTGCCAGCAGACGGACAGGTGGACGGGGTGAAAAACTGTTTTTT. Translating it yields CASRRTGGRGEKLFF.

This clone was seen a few times. The chain employs TRBV11-2 and TRBJ2-7; the match to TRBD1 covers 8 bases. The germline V gene has CDR1 SGHAT and CDR2 FQNNGV. The V segment lost 3 bases and the J segment 0 bases; nucleotides outside the gene matches: 1. CDR3 size: 14 residues. CDR3 coding DNA: TGTGCCAGCAGCTTTACAGGGGGCTCCTACGAGCAGTACTTC. This encodes CASSFTGGSYEQYF.

The chain combines TRBV6-5 with TRBJ1-1; D perhaps matches TRBD1 (6 bases). This CDR3 has 14 residues. Looked up from germline, CDR1 is MNHEY and CDR2 is SVGAGI. V lost 0 bases and J 7 bases, leaving 12 bases between the germline ends. The CDR3 bases are TGTGCCAGCAGTTACTCGAGGGGGATTAATGAAGCTTTCTTT. This encodes CASSYSRGINEAFF.

The V gene is TRBV11-2, the J gene TRBJ2-1; TRBD2 aligns across 10 bases. The V segment lost 5 bases and the J segment 6 bases; nucleotides outside the gene matches: 10. The germline V gene has CDR1 SGHAT and CDR2 FQNNGV. The CDR3 consists of 16 residues. CDR3 nucleotides: TGTGCCAGCAGCCCGGTGAGCGGGGGGGGACTCAATGAGCAGTTCTTC. It specifies CASSPVSGGGLNEQFF.

The J gene is TRBJ2-5, the V gene TRBV10-3; TRBD2 aligns across 11 bases. V was pared by 5 bases and J by 2 bases, with 4 bases of the junction left unmatched. The CDR3 is 15 amino acids. CDR1 ENHRY and CDR2 SYGVKD come from the germline V gene. The CDR3 nucleotides read TGTGCCATCAGTTCGACTAGCGGGGCTCAAGAGACCCAGTACTTC. As protein: CAISSTSGAQETQYF.

This chain uses TRBV11-3 with TRBJ2-1; 14 nucleotides line up with TRBD2. V was clipped by 5 bases and J by 6 bases; unmatched bases: 9. Germline CDR1 is SGHNT and CDR2 is YENEEA. The CDR3 sequence is 17 residues long. The CDR3 DNA reads TGTGCCAGCAGCGCGCGATTTGGACTAGCGGGGGGCAATGAGCAGTTCTTC. This encodes CASSARFGLAGGNEQFF.

The CDR3 loop reads CASSVEYGRGAYNEQFF. Written as DNA, the CDR3 is TGTGCCAGCAGCGTAGAATACGGGAGAGGGGCCTACAATGAGCAGTTCTTC. The chain uses TRBV9 and TRBJ2-1, with a possible D match to TRBD2 (6 bases). Germline loops: CDR1 SGDLS, CDR2 YYNGEE. V was cut by 0 bases and J by 2 bases, with 15 bases left in between. This CDR3 has 17 residues.

This chain uses TRBV28 with TRBJ2-5; 10 positions agree with TRBD1. Germline lookup yields CDR1 MDHEN and CDR2 SYDVKM. The CDR3 consists of 13 residues. With V trimmed by 6 bases and J by 5 bases, 3 bases remained unmatched. CDR3 residues: CASRTGGRETQYF. CDR3 coding DNA: TGTGCCAGCAGGACAGGGGGCCGGGAGACCCAGTACTTC.

The chain is built from TRBV24-1 and TRBJ2-7; D remains ambiguous. Germline lookup yields CDR1 KGHDR and CDR2 SFDVKD. This CDR3 contains 13 residues. Trimming removed 5 bases at V and 0 bases at J, with 7 bases between. The CDR3 DNA sequence: TGTGCCACCAGTGTGTCCAACTCCTACGAGCAGTACTTC. Protein product: CATSVSNSYEQYF.

This chain joins TRBV5-1 and TRBJ2-4; D perhaps matches TRBD1 (5 bases). Trimming left V 0 bases short and J 5 bases short, with 6 bases between. The CDR3 extends over 13 amino acids. Germline CDR1 is SGHRS and CDR2 is YFSETQ. The CDR3 bases are TGCGCCAGCAGCTTGGTAGGGGAAAACATTCAGTACTTC. Encoded protein: CASSLVGENIQYF.

The gene calls are TRBV5-4 and TRBJ1-5; TRBD1 matches 9 bases. V shed 4 bases, J shed 4 bases, and the junction held 9 bases outside the gene matches. The CDR3 is made up of 16 amino acids. Germline lookup yields CDR1 SGHNT and CDR2 YYREEE (reference sequence). Here the CDR3 reads CASSPRTGEENQPQHF. The CDR3 region has the DNA TGTGCCAGCAGCCCTCGGACAGGGGAGGAGAATCAGCCCCAGCATTTT.

This clone occurred a few times. V and J are TRBV11-2 and TRBJ2-7; 7 positions agree with TRBD1. V dropped 0 bases and J dropped 6; count of bases not matched to a gene: 14. CDR1 is SGHAT, CDR2 FQNNGV, per germline. The CDR3 runs to 17 residues. The CDR3 DNA reads TGTGCCAGCAGCTTAGATCTGTCTCCGACAGGGTCCCTCGAGCAGTACTTC. Amino acids: CASSLDLSPTGSLEQYF.

The gene calls are TRBV7-2 and TRBJ1-2, with 9 bases lining up with TRBD1. V shed 6 bases, J shed 4 bases, and the junction held 6 bases outside the gene matches. This CDR3 is 14 amino acids long. Germline CDR1 reads SGHTA; CDR2 reads FQGNSA. Here the CDR3 reads CASRRTGVSYGYTF. The CDR3 nucleotides read TGTGCCAGCAGACGGACAGGGGTTAGCTATGGCTACACCTTC. The complete variable domain, with remaining parts taken from reference TRBV7-2 and TRBJ1-2, reads GAGVSQSPSNKVTEKGKDVELRCDPISGHTALYWYRQSLGQGLEFLIYFQGNSAPDKSGLPSDRFSAERTGGSVSTLTIQRTQQEDSAVYLCASRRTGVSYGYTFGSGTRLTVV.

The J gene is TRBJ1-3, the V gene TRBV7-2, with D possibly TRBD1 on 6 matching bases. The CDR3 loop spans 15 amino acids. CDR1 and CDR2 from the germline V gene are SGHTA and FQGNSA. V was pared by 3 bases and J by 1 base, with 10 bases between. The CDR3, as DNA: TGTGCCAGCAGCTTCCCAACAGGGTCTGGAAACACCATATATTTT. As protein: CASSFPTGSGNTIYF.

V gene TRBV10-1 combines with J gene TRBJ2-1; 8 bases are a match to TRBD1. V was clipped by 4 bases and J by 8 bases; unmatched bases: 4. The CDR3 covers 13 residues. Germline V CDR1 and CDR2: WNHNN, SYGVQD (reference sequence). CDR3 nucleotides: TGCGCCAGCAGTGTTGACAGGGGAGATGAGCAGTTCTTC. It translates to CASSVDRGDEQFF.

V and J are TRBV19 and TRBJ2-3; perhaps TRBD1 as D (6 bases). The CDR3 spans 18 residues. Between the trimmed V and J ends, which lost 3 bases and 4 bases, there was a span of 23 bases. CDR1 is LNHDA, CDR2 SQIVND, per germline (reference sequence). The CDR3 DNA follows: TGTGCCAGTAGTATGATCAGAGGGGCAGGGGATGGTGCAGATACGCAGTATTTT. The encoded protein is CASSMIRGAGDGADTQYF.

The rearrangement joins TRBV28 to TRBJ2-5, with TRBD1 matching 9 bases. The CDR3 contains 14 residues. V shed 6 bases and J 3 bases; nucleotides not matched to a gene: 5. Germline V gene lookup returns CDR1 MDHEN and CDR2 SYDVKM. This chain's CDR3 is CASSRGTGKETQYF. CDR3 bases: TGTGCCAGCAGCCGGGGGACAGGGAAAGAGACCCAGTACTTC.

The V call is TRBV19, the J call TRBJ1-1, with D possibly TRBD1 on 5 matching bases. With 9 bases removed from V and 5 bases from J, the gap between germline ends came to 19 bases. CDR3 length equals 14 residues. Germline CDR1 and CDR2: LNHDA and SQIVND (reference sequence). CDR3: CASLSSTTATEAFF. The CDR3 DNA follows: TGTGCCAGCCTATCTTCAACGACAGCAACTGAAGCTTTCTTT.

The gene calls are TRBV29-1 and TRBJ2-4; 9 bases are shared with TRBD1. V gave up 7 bases and J gave up 5 bases; unmatched junction bases: 9. Germline V gene lookup returns CDR1 SQVTM and CDR2 ANQGSEA. The CDR3 covers 14 residues. CDR3 sequence reads: CSAVDRGGENIQYF. The CDR3 bases are TGCAGCGCCGTGGACAGGGGAGGTGAAAACATTCAGTACTTC.

The chain links TRBV12-5 to TRBJ2-7, with D uncertain. The CDR3 spans 12 residues. CDR1 LGHNT and CDR2 FRNRAP come from the germline V gene. V was shortened by 3 bases and J by 4 bases, with 7 bases between the two germline ends. In DNA form, the CDR3 reads TGTGCTAGTGGTTTCCAGTTATACGAGCAGTACTTC. Its protein product is CASGFQLYEQYF.

This clone is a singleton in its sample. The rearrangement uses TRBV18 and TRBJ1-1; D is uncertain. The CDR3 covers 12 residues. Between the trimmed V and J ends, which lost 0 bases and 10 bases, there was a span of 9 bases. Germline-derived CDR1 and CDR2 are KGHSH and LQKENI. CDR3 region: CASSPPNRRAFF. CDR3 nucleotide sequence: TGTGCCAGCTCACCACCGAATAGGAGAGCTTTCTTT.

The V call is TRBV28, the J call TRBJ2-7; TRBD1 agrees at 8 bases. This CDR3 is 15 amino acids long. Germline V gene sequence: CDR1 MDHEN, CDR2 SYDVKM. V trimming: 6 bases; J trimming: 2 bases; junction bases outside the gene matches: 9. In nucleotides, the CDR3 is TGTGCCAGCAGGCTCGTACGGGACAGGCCCTACGAGCAGTACTTC. It translates to CASRLVRDRPYEQYF.

The chain recombines TRBV10-3 with TRBJ1-2; tentatively, D is TRBD1 (6 bases). V lost 3 bases and J lost 3, with 14 bases in between. CDR1 ENHRY and CDR2 SYGVKD come from the germline V gene. The length of the CDR3 is 15 residues. CDR3 sequence: CAISELQGIDYGYTF. CDR3 in DNA: TGTGCCATCAGTGAACTTCAGGGGATCGACTATGGCTACACCTTC.

Only one count was recorded for this clone. This sequence joins TRBV7-2 and TRBJ2-2, with D possibly matching TRBD2 (6 bases). This CDR3 spans 14 amino acids. V was trimmed by 3 bases and J by 5 bases, leaving 10 bases between them. Germline CDR1 and CDR2: SGHTA and FQGNSA. CDR3 loop: CASSLTRETGELFF. CDR3 DNA sequence: TGTGCCAGCAGCTTGACTAGGGAGACCGGGGAGCTGTTTTTT. Filled out from reference TRBV7-2 and TRBJ2-2, the complete variable domain reads GAGVSQSPSNKVTEKGKDVELRCDPISGHTALYWYRQSLGQGLEFLIYFQGNSAPDKSGLPSDRFSAERTGGSVSTLTIQRTQQEDSAVYLCASSLTRETGELFFGEGSRLTVL.

The chain has TRBV27 and TRBJ1-2; the match to TRBD1 covers 7 bases. Germline assignment: CDR1 MNHEY and CDR2 SMNVEV (reference sequence). V was pared by 6 bases and J by 6 bases, with 7 bases of the junction left unmatched. The CDR3 has 13 amino acids. In DNA, the CDR3 is TGTGCCAGCAGCAGGCAACAGGGGAATGGCTACACCTTC. Translated, it gives CASSRQQGNGYTF.

The chain links TRBV6-5 to TRBJ2-1, with 8 positions matching TRBD1. The V gene end was trimmed by 6 bases and the J gene end by 9 bases; junction bases not matched to a gene: 10. Per the germline V gene, CDR1 is MNHEY and CDR2 is SVGAGI. The CDR3 covers 14 residues. CDR3 sequence: CASSGRTGQPEQFF. The CDR3 DNA follows: TGTGCCAGCAGCGGACGGACAGGGCAGCCTGAGCAGTTCTTC.

This chain links TRBV2 with TRBJ2-4, with a weak D call TRBD1 (5 bases). The CDR3 covers 13 residues. V lost 2 bases and J 16 bases, leaving 18 bases between the germline ends. Germline assignment: CDR1 SNHLY and CDR2 FYNNEI. Written as DNA, the CDR3 is TGTGCCAGCAGTGAACAGGGCACCGGACCCAATTACTTC. Its protein product is CASSEQGTGPNYF.

This chain joins TRBV11-2 and TRBJ2-1, with D possibly matching TRBD1 (6 bases). The CDR3 extends over 16 amino acids. Germline CDR1 is SGHAT and CDR2 is FQNNGV. The V end was cut by 1 base, the J end by 2 bases, with 12 bases between. The CDR3 DNA sequence: TGTGCCAGCAGCTTAGCGGGGACAATTCCCTACAATGAGCAGTTCTTC. Its translation: CASSLAGTIPYNEQFF.